This is a list of T cell receptor beta chains from one sample in a study of graft-versus-host responses after intestinal transplantation. Data came from immunoSEQ multiplex PCR; TCRdb stores just in-frame clones and leaves some out. Of thousands of clones in the sample, over 60% were seen once. This specimen was ileum tissue, taken about 250 days after intestinal transplant. Receptors were obtained from a human patient who received an intestinal transplant, so some T cells may come from the graft donor. Both conserved end residues are trimmed from each CDR3.

v_gene	j_gene	CDR3aa
TRBV19	TRBJ1-2	ASSIDSQKTYGYT
TRBV27	TRBJ1-2	ASSLYRDTNYGYT
TRBV30	TRBJ1-4	AWNLLGGDNEKLF
TRBV5-1	TRBJ1-2	ASSKDRNYGYT
TRBV29-1	TRBJ1-1	SVGTANTEAF
TRBV14	TRBJ2-3	ASSQGPGLAGATDTQY
TRBV2	TRBJ2-5	ASKLGRGQETQY
TRBV30	TRBJ2-2	AWSVWGGTGRNTGELF
TRBV11-3	TRBJ2-1	ASSLGLAGVSSEQF
TRBV4-3	TRBJ2-3	ASSRGGGGGTDTQY
TRBV4-1	TRBJ2-2	ASSHVWRGTGELF
TRBV5-8	TRBJ1-4	ASNKQGATNEKLF
TRBV2	TRBJ2-7	AGDGGRNPYEQY
TRBV27	TRBJ2-2	ASSFLAGELF
TRBV5-1	TRBJ1-1	ASSLGGGSVAF
TRBV19	TRBJ2-1	ASSIGTGEPNEQF
TRBV2	TRBJ1-6	ASSECQSACTSPLH
TRBV7-9	TRBJ2-7	ASSLGRRGRAGEQY
TRBV10-3	TRBJ1-5	AISDEPEGQPQH
TRBV12-5	TRBJ1-5	ASGLGTGTGQPQH
TRBV7-9	TRBJ2-1	ASSLAGTHQYNEQF
TRBV27	TRBJ2-5	ASSFRAYQETQY
TRBV6-1	TRBJ1-3	ASMALSGNTIY
TRBV29-1	TRBJ1-1	SGGQGGFMNTEAF
TRBV2	TRBJ1-5	ASSERTASYQPQH
TRBV11-2	TRBJ1-2	ASSLYSPRGYT
TRBV29-1	TRBJ2-2	SVGSTPNTGELF
TRBV7-2	TRBJ2-5	ASSLGLSSPQETQY
TRBV11-3	TRBJ1-3	ASSLIDRGNTIY
TRBV18	TRBJ2-5	ASSPARTGQETQY
TRBV1	TRBJ2-6	TSRRSRLCTSRANVLT
TRBV10-3	TRBJ1-1	AISERDSRAEAF
TRBV7-8	TRBJ2-7	ASSSNTASYEQY
TRBV4-1	TRBJ1-2	ASSHRVLGYT
TRBV6-4	TRBJ2-1	ASSDSSSDEQF
TRBV19	TRBJ2-7	ASSSTGQGNYEQY
TRBV7-9	TRBJ2-1	ASSLSVFGRAWNEQF
TRBV4-1	TRBJ2-2	ASSSLGEFSGELF
TRBV25-1	TRBJ2-7	ASSDRRTESTYEQY
TRBV30	TRBJ1-5	AWSVTGSQPQH
TRBV20-1	TRBJ2-5	SALQETQY
TRBV5-4	TRBJ2-1	ASSLGQGSYNEQF
TRBV7-4	TRBJ1-2	ASSWTGIGYT
TRBV6-5	TRBJ1-1	ASSARTGRDTEAF
TRBV27	TRBJ2-7	ASSSGTSAYEQY
TRBV6-1	TRBJ2-4	ASSVLPGQGGHIQY
TRBV27	TRBJ1-2	ASSLSTDRGGYT
TRBV5-6	TRBJ2-1	ASTQGGYYNEQF
TRBV11-2	TRBJ2-5	ASSPRPGGLQETQY
TRBV9	TRBJ1-2	ASSRNSYGYT